What follows are 4 T cell receptor beta chains derived from one specimen sequenced in a study of blood T cells in healthy people across ages. The authors ran a second PCR of 7 to 11 cycles using a sample-barcoded 5' primer and a J-beta primer mix. MiXCR, run by TCRdb on the 5' RACE reads, gives a single entry per CDR3 protein. The sample consists of over a million distinct CDR3 sequences, roughly 43% of them appearing once. Material for sequencing was blood. The source is a woman under 30 in good health.

V usage is TRBV7-9 and J usage is TRBJ1-2, with 7 bases matching TRBD1. CDR1 SEHNR and CDR2 FQNEAQ come from the germline V gene (reference sequence). Germline trimming cut 3 bases from V and 4 bases from J; bases unmatched to any gene: 8. This CDR3 spans 15 amino acids. In nucleotides, the CDR3 is TGTGCCAGCAGCTTTGTAGGGGGCCACGTCTATGGCTACACCTTC. Protein: CASSFVGGHVYGYTF.

The chain employs TRBV28 and TRBJ2-7; 10 bases are shared with TRBD2. V was clipped by 1 base and J by 2 bases; unmatched bases: 5. The CDR3 has 16 residues. Germline V CDR1 and CDR2: MDHEN, SYDVKM. The CDR3 coding sequence is TGTGCCAGCAGTTTATTAGGTAGCGGGGGGACCTACGAGCAGTACTTC. Translating gives CASSLLGSGGTYEQYF.

To note about this clonotype: Germline and junction disagree at one end, which may indicate a read error. V is TRBV7-9 and J is TRBJ2-1, with a possible D match to TRBD2 (6 bases). This CDR3 is 14 amino acids long. Germline V gene data show CDR1 as SEHNR and CDR2 as FQNEAQ (reference sequence). The CDR3 protein is CASSPPGSHKEQFF. CDR3 nucleotide sequence: TGTGCCAGCAGCCCGCCCGGGAGCCACAAAGAGCAGTTCTTC.

This clonotype was found a few times. The CDR3 loop reads CASSAGQGIHEQYF. CDR3 DNA sequence: TGCGCCAGCAGCGCGGGGCAGGGAATCCACGAGCAGTACTTC. V and J are TRBV5-1 and TRBJ2-7, with D maybe TRBD2 (6 bases). The CDR3 loop spans 14 amino acids. The germline V and J ends were trimmed by 4 bases and 5 bases, with 16 bases remaining between them. CDR1 is SGHRS and CDR2 is YFSETQ in the germline V gene.